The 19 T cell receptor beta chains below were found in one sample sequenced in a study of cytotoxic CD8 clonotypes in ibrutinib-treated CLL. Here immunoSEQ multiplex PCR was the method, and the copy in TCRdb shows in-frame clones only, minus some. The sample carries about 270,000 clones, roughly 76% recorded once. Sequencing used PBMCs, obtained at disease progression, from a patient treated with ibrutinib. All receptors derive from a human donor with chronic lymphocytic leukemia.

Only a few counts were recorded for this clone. Here the CDR3 DNA reads TGCGCCAGCAGCCAAGTCCAGAACGAGCAGTACTTC. Translated: CASSQVQNEQYF. This sequence joins TRBV4-1 and TRBJ2-7, with D hard to call. Germline V gene sequence: CDR1 MGHRA, CDR2 YSYEKL. Trimming pared 1 base from V and 5 bases from J, leaving 6 bases between. The CDR3 runs to 12 residues.

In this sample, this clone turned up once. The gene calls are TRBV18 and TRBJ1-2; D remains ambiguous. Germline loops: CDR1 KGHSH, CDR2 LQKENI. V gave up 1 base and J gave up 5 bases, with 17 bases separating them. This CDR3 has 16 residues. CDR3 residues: CASSPRIEGKRYGYTF. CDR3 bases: TGTGCCAGCTCACCACGAATCGAGGGTAAACGGTATGGCTACACCTTC.

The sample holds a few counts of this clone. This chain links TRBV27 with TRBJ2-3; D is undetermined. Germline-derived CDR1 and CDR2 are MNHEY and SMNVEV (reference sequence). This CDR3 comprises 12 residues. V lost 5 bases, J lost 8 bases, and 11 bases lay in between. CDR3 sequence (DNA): TGTGCCAGCAGTCCGATACTGGGTACGCAGTATTTT. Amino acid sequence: CASSPILGTQYF.

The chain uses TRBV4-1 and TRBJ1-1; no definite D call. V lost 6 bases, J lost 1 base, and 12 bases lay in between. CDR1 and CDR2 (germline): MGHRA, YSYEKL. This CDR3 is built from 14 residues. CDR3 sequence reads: CASRRATKNTEAFF. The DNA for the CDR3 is TGCGCCAGCAGACGGGCGACAAAGAACACTGAAGCTTTCTTT.

The CDR3: CASSEGHGIQYF. CDR3 DNA sequence: TGTGCCAGCAGTGAGGGTCACGGCATTCAGTACTTC. This sequence joins TRBV6-1 and TRBJ2-4, with D hard to call. The CDR3 has 12 amino acids. Germline CDR1 and CDR2: MNHNS and SASEGT. The ends were cut back, 3 bases at V and 9 bases at J, with 9 bases in the middle.

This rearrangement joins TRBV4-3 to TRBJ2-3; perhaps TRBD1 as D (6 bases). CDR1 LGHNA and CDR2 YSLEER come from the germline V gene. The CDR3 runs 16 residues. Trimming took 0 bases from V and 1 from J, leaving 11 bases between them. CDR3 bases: TGCGCCAGCAGCCAAGATCTTCCAGGGGGCACAGATACGCAGTATTTT. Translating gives CASSQDLPGGTDTQYF.

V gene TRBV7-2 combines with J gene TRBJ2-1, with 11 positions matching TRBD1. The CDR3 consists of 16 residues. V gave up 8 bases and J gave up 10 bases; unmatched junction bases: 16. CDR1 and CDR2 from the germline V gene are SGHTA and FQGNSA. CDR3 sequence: CASAPPGGQGVWEQFF. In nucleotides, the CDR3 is TGTGCCAGCGCGCCCCCAGGGGGACAGGGGGTTTGGGAGCAGTTCTTC.

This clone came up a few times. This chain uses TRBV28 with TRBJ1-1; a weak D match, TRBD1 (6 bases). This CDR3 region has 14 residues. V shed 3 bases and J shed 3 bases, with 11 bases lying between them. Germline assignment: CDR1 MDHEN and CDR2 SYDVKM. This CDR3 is CASSFGGLDTEAFF. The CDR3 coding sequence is TGTGCCAGCAGTTTTGGGGGCCTGGACACTGAAGCTTTCTTT.

The CDR3 DNA reads TGTGCCAGCAGCCTGACGGCAGGGGACTCCTACGAGCAGTACTTC. It encodes CASSLTAGDSYEQYF. The V gene is TRBV7-6, the J gene TRBJ2-7, with D perhaps matching TRBD1 (6 bases). Germline V CDR1 and CDR2: SGHVS, FNYEAQ. CDR3 size: 15 residues. The germline V and J ends were trimmed by 5 bases and 0 bases, with 14 bases remaining between them.

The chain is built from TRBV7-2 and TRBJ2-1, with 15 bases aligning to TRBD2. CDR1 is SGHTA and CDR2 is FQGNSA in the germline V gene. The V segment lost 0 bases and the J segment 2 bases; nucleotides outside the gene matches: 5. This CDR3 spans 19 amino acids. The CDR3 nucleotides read TGTGCCAGCAGCTTAGCCACGGGACTAGCGGGGGGTCCCTACAATGAGCAGTTCTTC. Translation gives CASSLATGLAGGPYNEQFF.

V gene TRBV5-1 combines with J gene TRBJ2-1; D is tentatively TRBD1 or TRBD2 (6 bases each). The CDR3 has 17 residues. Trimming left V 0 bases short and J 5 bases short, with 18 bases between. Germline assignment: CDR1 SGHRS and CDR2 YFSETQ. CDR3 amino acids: CASSLGGGQSPHNEQFF. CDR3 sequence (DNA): TGCGCCAGCAGCTTGGGTGGGGGGCAGTCCCCTCACAATGAGCAGTTCTTC.

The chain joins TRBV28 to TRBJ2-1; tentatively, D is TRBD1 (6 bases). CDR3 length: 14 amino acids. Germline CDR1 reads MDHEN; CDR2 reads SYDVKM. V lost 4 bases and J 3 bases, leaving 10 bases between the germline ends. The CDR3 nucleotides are TGTGCCAGCAGTTCAGGGGACGGCTACAATGAGCAGTTCTTC. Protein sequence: CASSSGDGYNEQFF.

CDR3 in amino acids: CASSQPSSTDTQYF. The CDR3 region has the DNA TGCGCCAGCAGCCAACCCTCTAGCACAGATACGCAGTATTTT. V and J are TRBV4-1 and TRBJ2-3; D is unresolved. The CDR3 is 14 amino acids. In germline, CDR1 is MGHRA, CDR2 YSYEKL. V lost 2 bases, J lost 0 bases, and 6 bases lay in between.

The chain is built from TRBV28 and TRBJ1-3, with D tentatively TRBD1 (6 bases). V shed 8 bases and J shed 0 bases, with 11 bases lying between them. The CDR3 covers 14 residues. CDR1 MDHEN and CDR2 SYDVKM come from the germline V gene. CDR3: CASWGDISGNTIYF. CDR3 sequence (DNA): TGTGCCAGCTGGGGGGACATCTCTGGAAACACCATATATTTT.

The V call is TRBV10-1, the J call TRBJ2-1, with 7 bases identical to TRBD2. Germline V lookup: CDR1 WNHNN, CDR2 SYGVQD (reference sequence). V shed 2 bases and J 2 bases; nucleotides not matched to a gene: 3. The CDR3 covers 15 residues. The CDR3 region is CASSEKRGPYNEQFF. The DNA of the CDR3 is TGCGCCAGCAGTGAGAAGCGGGGACCCTACAATGAGCAGTTCTTC.

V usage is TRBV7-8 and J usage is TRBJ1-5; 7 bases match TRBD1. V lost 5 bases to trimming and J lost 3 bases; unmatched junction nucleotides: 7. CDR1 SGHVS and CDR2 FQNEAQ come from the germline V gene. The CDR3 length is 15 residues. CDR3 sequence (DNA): TGTGCCAGCAGCGACGGGACAGTTATCAATCAGCCCCAGCATTTT. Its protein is CASSDGTVINQPQHF.

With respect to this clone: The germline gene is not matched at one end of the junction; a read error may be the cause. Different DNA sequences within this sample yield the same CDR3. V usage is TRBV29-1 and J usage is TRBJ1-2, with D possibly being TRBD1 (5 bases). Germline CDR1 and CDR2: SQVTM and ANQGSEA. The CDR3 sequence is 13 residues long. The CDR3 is CSVEGQGNYGYTF. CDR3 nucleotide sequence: TGCAGCGTGGAAGGTCAGGGAAACTATGGCTACACCTTC.

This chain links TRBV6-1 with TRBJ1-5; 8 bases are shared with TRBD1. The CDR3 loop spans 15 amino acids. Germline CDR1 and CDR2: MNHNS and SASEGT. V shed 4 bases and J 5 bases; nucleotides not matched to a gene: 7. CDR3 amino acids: CASSGRGRNDQPQHF. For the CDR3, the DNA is TGTGCCAGCAGTGGCAGGGGGCGGAATGATCAGCCCCAGCATTTT.

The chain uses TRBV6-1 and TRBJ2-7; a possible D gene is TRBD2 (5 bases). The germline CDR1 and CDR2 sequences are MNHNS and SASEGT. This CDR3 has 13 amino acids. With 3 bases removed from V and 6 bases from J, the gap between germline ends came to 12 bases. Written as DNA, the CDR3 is TGTGCCAGCAGTGATTCGAGGGTAGGCGAGCAGTACTTC. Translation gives CASSDSRVGEQYF.